These 30 T cell receptor beta chains were all obtained from the same sample, sequenced in a study of T cells in Graves' hyperthyroidism and ophthalmopathy. There were TCR beta CDR3 regions amplified from RNA transcripts. HTBI primers were the set used in a first-round RT-PCR of the TCR CDR3. TCRdb redid the calling of the multiplex PCR reads with MiXCR, one entry per CDR3 protein. The sample contains a few hundred thousand distinct CDR3 sequences, about 45% of which appear only once. The sequenced sample consisted of peripheral blood or thyroid tissue (not recorded which). The receptor set was obtained from an adult woman with Graves' disease, either hyperthyroidism or ophthalmopathy (not recorded which).

This clonotype was observed once. The chain combines TRBV20-1 with TRBJ2-7; 8 bases fit TRBD1. CDR1 DFQATT and CDR2 SNEGSKA come from the germline V gene (reference sequence). The CDR3 covers 16 residues. V was clipped by 6 bases and J by 0 bases; unmatched bases: 13. CDR3 DNA sequence: TGCAGTGCCAGCAGCGGAAACGGGACAGGCTCCTACGAGCAGTACTTC. This codes for CSASSGNGTGSYEQYF.

This clonotype was detected once. CDR3 nucleotide sequence: TGTGCCAGCAGCCTACACGGGACAGGGGGACTGTCGGGAAACACCATATATTTT. Translation gives CASSLHGTGGLSGNTIYF. The chain links TRBV7-2 to TRBJ1-3, with 11 bases matching TRBD1. With V trimmed by 5 bases and J by 4 bases, 13 bases remained unmatched. Germline V gene data show CDR1 as SGHTA and CDR2 as FQGNSA. The CDR3 extends over 18 amino acids.

This clonotype was recorded at least ten times. The J gene is TRBJ2-7, the V gene TRBV20-1, with 8 nucleotides matching TRBD1. The CDR3 has 18 amino acids. V trimming: 6 bases; J trimming: 0 bases; junction bases outside the gene matches: 19. Germline loops: CDR1 DFQATT, CDR2 SNEGSKA (reference sequence). CDR3: CSAASSSPRGLSSYEQYF. The CDR3 region has the DNA TGCAGTGCCGCTTCCTCATCACCCAGGGGGCTGAGCTCCTACGAGCAGTACTTC.

The V gene is TRBV6-6, the J gene TRBJ2-5; 7 bases map to TRBD1. The length of the CDR3 is 13 residues. Germline V gene lookup returns CDR1 MNHNY and CDR2 SVGAGI (reference sequence). J lost 9 bases, V lost 6 bases, and 10 bases had no gene match. CDR3 nucleotide sequence: TGTGCCAGCAGAGGACAGGTAGGACAGCCCCAGTACTTC. Translating it yields CASRGQVGQPQYF.

The CDR3 sequence is CSVERATNTEAFF. Written as DNA, the CDR3 is TGCAGCGTTGAAAGGGCTACGAACACTGAAGCTTTCTTT. The rearrangement joins TRBV29-1 to TRBJ1-1; D remains unclear. Looked up from germline, CDR1 is SQVTM and CDR2 is ANQGSEA. The CDR3 sequence is 13 residues long. Trimming took off 2 bases at V and 1 base at J, with 8 bases between the two ends.

This rearrangement joins TRBV7-9 to TRBJ2-7; 7 nucleotides align to TRBD1. V dropped 11 bases and J dropped 0; count of bases not matched to a gene: 7. This CDR3 is 13 amino acids long. The V gene's germline CDR1 is SEHNR and CDR2 FQNEAQ (reference sequence). CDR3 sequence: CAWSTGASYEQYF. CDR3 DNA sequence: TGTGCCTGGAGCACAGGGGCCTCCTACGAGCAGTACTTC.

V is TRBV15 and J is TRBJ2-2; 8 bases line up with TRBD2. The CDR3 runs 16 residues. Looked up from germline, CDR1 is LNHNV and CDR2 is YYDKDF (reference sequence). J was trimmed by 5 bases and V by 3 bases; bases with no gene match: 8. The CDR3 region is CATSRDGTRPTGELFF. DNA of the CDR3: TGTGCCACCAGCAGGGACGGGACTAGACCGACCGGGGAGCTGTTTTTT. Drawing the rest from reference TRBV15 and TRBJ2-2, the complete variable domain is DAMVIQNPRYQVTQFGKPVTLSCSQTLNHNVMYWYQQKSSQAPKLLFHYYDKDFNNEADTPDNFQSRRPNTSFCFLDIRSPGLGDTAMYLCATSRDGTRPTGELFFGEGSRLTVL.

As concerns this clonotype: A junction end diverges from the germline sequence, so it may reflect a read error. This CDR3 is CASSLVIIGSPLHF. As DNA, the CDR3 is TGCGCCAGCAGCTTAGTTATAATAGGTTCACCCCTCCACTTT. This chain connects TRBV7-3 to TRBJ1-6; D is undetermined. The CDR3 runs 14 residues. The germline CDR1 and CDR2 sequences are SGHTA and FQGTGA.

This clonotype was observed at least ten times. The rearrangement links TRBV20-1 to TRBJ2-2; 9 bases are shared with TRBD2. The CDR3 is 17 residues long. Losses at the gene ends were 0 bases for V and 6 bases for J; bases not matched to a gene: 11. Germline CDR1 reads DFQATT; CDR2 reads SNEGSKA (reference sequence). CDR3 DNA sequence: TGCAGTGCTAGAGAGAGGCTAGCGGGGACGGATGCCGGGGAGCTGTTTTTT. It is translated as CSARERLAGTDAGELFF.

In regard to this clonotype: One end of the junction does not line up with germline, which may come from a read error. This rearrangement joins TRBV7-9 to TRBJ2-4, with 7 positions matching TRBD2. In germline, CDR1 is SEHNR, CDR2 FQNEAQ (reference sequence). The CDR3 extends over 14 amino acids. In DNA, the CDR3 is TGCGCCAGCAGCTTGCGGGGAGGGATGATCATTCAGTACTTC. Translating it yields CASSLRGGMIIQYF.

The chain recombines TRBV12-3 or TRBV12-4 with TRBJ1-1; unclear D gene. CDR3 length: 11 amino acids. V lost 5 bases, J lost 11 bases, and 12 bases lay in between. CDR3 sequence: CASSRAGEAFF. The CDR3 nucleotides are TGTGCCAGCAGTCGGGCGGGAGAGGCTTTCTTT.

This clonotype was seen ten or more times. The chain combines TRBV27 with TRBJ2-5; tentative D call: TRBD2 (5 bases). This CDR3 has 13 amino acids. The germline V and J ends were trimmed by 3 bases and 5 bases, with 10 bases remaining between them. Germline V lookup: CDR1 MNHEY, CDR2 SMNVEV (reference sequence). The CDR3 DNA is TGTGCCAGCAGTTTTTCGAGGGTTGAGACCCAGTACTTC. It specifies CASSFSRVETQYF.

This clonotype was counted between two and nine times. The CDR3, as DNA: TGTGCCATCAGTGACACGGGCGAGAAGGAAGAAAAACTGTTTTTT. Protein sequence: CAISDTGEKEEKLFF. The rearrangement uses TRBV10-3 and TRBJ1-4; D is ambiguous. V was cut by 3 bases and J by 8 bases, with 16 bases left in between. The CDR3 is made up of 15 amino acids. CDR1 ENHRY and CDR2 SYGVKD come from the germline V gene.

This clonotype was seen repeatedly, ten times or more. V and J are TRBV5-1 and TRBJ2-2; weak D call: TRBD1 (6 bases). Germline V gene data show CDR1 as SGHRS and CDR2 as YFSETQ. The CDR3 is 16 amino acids. Trimming took off 3 bases at V and 5 bases at J, with 17 bases between the two ends. In DNA, the CDR3 is TGCGCCAGCAGCTCCCCCGGAAACAGGGAAACCGGGGAGCTGTTTTTT. It specifies CASSSPGNRETGELFF.

This clonotype was seen only a few times. V usage is TRBV28 and J usage is TRBJ2-7; maybe TRBD2 (6 bases). Trimming pared 5 bases from V and 2 bases from J, leaving 13 bases between. The CDR3 is made up of 14 amino acids. Germline CDR1 is MDHEN and CDR2 is SYDVKM. The CDR3 DNA reads as TGTGCCAGCAGTCCCAGCGGGTCGCCCTACGAGCAGTACTTC. Translating gives CASSPSGSPYEQYF.

Points on this clonotype: A read error may account for a junction end that differs from germline. The chain employs TRBV2 and TRBJ1-1; D uncertain. CDR3 size: 11 residues. Germline V CDR1 and CDR2: SNHLY, FYNNEI. The CDR3 nucleotides read TGTGCCAGCAGTGAAAACAGTGAAGCTTTCTTT. Protein sequence: CASSENSEAFF.

This clonotype came up many times. The chain joins TRBV4-2 to TRBJ2-5; 7 bases are a match to TRBD2. The germline V gene encodes CDR1 LGHNA and CDR2 YNFKEQ. Losses at the gene ends were 0 bases for V and 4 bases for J; bases not matched to a gene: 5. The CDR3 runs 15 residues. The CDR3 DNA reads as TGTGCCAGCAGCCAAGAGACCTTAGCGGGAGAGACCCAGTACTTC. Translation gives CASSQETLAGETQYF.

This clonotype was seen ten or more times. The chain employs TRBV5-1 and TRBJ2-7, with 9 bases matching TRBD1. Germline assignment: CDR1 SGHRS and CDR2 YFSETQ. The V gene end was trimmed by 1 base and the J gene end by 1 base; junction bases not matched to a gene: 3. The CDR3 consists of 15 residues. In nucleotides, the CDR3 is TGCGCCAGCAGCTTGTTGGGGACAGGGTCCTACGAGCAGTACTTC. Translated: CASSLLGTGSYEQYF.

This clonotype has ten or more counts. The chain has TRBV10-2 and TRBJ1-4; maybe TRBD1 (6 bases). CDR3 length: 15 amino acids. CDR1 is WSHSY, CDR2 SAAADI, per germline. V lost 6 bases to trimming and J lost 7 bases, with 18 bases between them. This CDR3 is CASRDSGSLSEKLFF. The CDR3 bases are TGCGCCAGCAGGGACAGCGGGTCCCTAAGTGAAAAACTGTTTTTT.

This clonotype was recorded many times. The chain is built from TRBV12-3 or TRBV12-4 and TRBJ1-4; TRBD1 agrees at 8 bases. The CDR3 contains 16 residues. The V gene end was trimmed by 1 base and the J gene end by 8 bases; junction bases not matched to a gene: 9. CDR3 region: CASSLVTGAPSEKLFF. DNA of the CDR3: TGTGCCAGCAGTTTAGTGACAGGGGCGCCGAGCGAAAAACTGTTTTTT.

The chain uses TRBV7-9 and TRBJ1-1; no definite D call. The ends were cut back, 5 bases at V and 7 bases at J, with 14 bases in the middle. The CDR3 sequence is 13 residues long. Germline loops: CDR1 SEHNR, CDR2 FQNEAQ (reference sequence). DNA for the CDR3: TGTGCCAGCAGCCCCATGAGGCCGGATGAAGCTTTCTTT. Amino acids: CASSPMRPDEAFF.

There are many counts of this clonotype. As DNA, the CDR3 is TGCGCCAGCAGCCATCCGTTGGGCAGAACTGGCTACACCTTC. Translating gives CASSHPLGRTGYTF. The chain employs TRBV4-1 and TRBJ1-2; D gene ambiguous. In germline, CDR1 is MGHRA, CDR2 YSYEKL. V shed 3 bases and J shed 7 bases, with 15 bases lying between them. The CDR3 consists of 14 residues.

In the case of this clonotype: Germline and junction disagree at one end, which may indicate a read error. This sequence joins TRBV10-3 and TRBJ2-3, with no clear D. CDR3 length equals 11 residues. From germline, CDR1 is ENHRY and CDR2 SYGVKD. The CDR3 DNA follows: TGTGCCAGCAGTCATGACCGTACGCAGTATTTT. Translating gives CASSHDRTQYF.

This clonotype was picked up many times. This chain connects TRBV10-3 to TRBJ1-5, with 7 bases lining up with TRBD1. The germline CDR1 and CDR2 sequences are ENHRY and SYGVKD. With 4 bases clipped from V and 6 bases from J, the junction kept 9 bases outside the gene matches. The CDR3 has 15 amino acids. The CDR3 DNA reads as TGTGCCATCAGTGGGGAACAGGGGTCGTCTCAGCCCCAGCATTTT. Protein product: CAISGEQGSSQPQHF.

The table lists this clonotype with many counts. CDR3: CASSINRGGNQPQHF. The CDR3 DNA sequence: TGTGCCAGCAGCATAAACAGGGGCGGCAATCAGCCCCAGCATTTT. This chain joins TRBV12-3 or TRBV12-4 and TRBJ1-5, with TRBD1 identical over 7 bases. The CDR3 extends over 15 amino acids. The V and J ends lost 6 bases and 2 bases, in that order; junction bases with no gene match: 7.

The chain uses TRBV29-1 and TRBJ1-5; D unclear. Germline CDR1 SQVTM, CDR2 ANQGSEA. Trimming removed 4 bases at V and 3 bases at J, with 10 bases between. This CDR3 contains 13 residues. The CDR3 here is CSVGEAHNQPQHF. Written as DNA, the CDR3 is TGCAGCGTTGGGGAGGCACACAATCAGCCCCAGCATTTT.

This clonotype was seen many times. The rearrangement joins TRBV11-2 to TRBJ2-7; D gene ambiguous. The V and J ends lost 2 bases and 9 bases respectively, with 17 bases between them. The CDR3 runs to 14 residues. The germline V gene has CDR1 SGHAT and CDR2 FQNNGV. Here the CDR3 DNA reads TGTGCCAGCAGCTTAATCGCCTGGCATATGACGCAGTACTTC. Protein sequence: CASSLIAWHMTQYF.

This chain joins TRBV7-3 and TRBJ2-7, with D tentatively TRBD2 (6 bases). Germline V gene sequence: CDR1 SGHTA, CDR2 FQGTGA. This CDR3 is 14 amino acids long. V was trimmed by 5 bases and J by 0 bases, leaving 11 bases between them. CDR3 amino acids: CASSPWTISYEQYF. The CDR3 bases are TGTGCCAGCAGCCCCTGGACTATCTCCTACGAGCAGTACTTC.

CDR3 residues: CASSPDPSWGEKLFF. CDR3 sequence (DNA): TGTGCCAGCAGCCCCGACCCATCCTGGGGTGAAAAACTGTTTTTT. The chain couples TRBV7-2 to TRBJ1-4, with D unresolved. This CDR3 is 15 amino acids long. Germline loops: CDR1 SGHTA, CDR2 FQGNSA. Trimming pared 5 bases from V and 7 bases from J, leaving 17 bases between.

This clonotype was picked up one time. The genes are TRBV2 and TRBJ1-2; unclear D gene. The V gene's germline CDR1 is SNHLY and CDR2 FYNNEI. The V and J ends lost 3 bases and 6 bases respectively, with 11 bases between them. CDR3 length: 13 residues. CDR3 nucleotide sequence: TGTGCCAGCAGTGACGGTAGATCCCATGGCTACACCTTC. It translates to CASSDGRSHGYTF.